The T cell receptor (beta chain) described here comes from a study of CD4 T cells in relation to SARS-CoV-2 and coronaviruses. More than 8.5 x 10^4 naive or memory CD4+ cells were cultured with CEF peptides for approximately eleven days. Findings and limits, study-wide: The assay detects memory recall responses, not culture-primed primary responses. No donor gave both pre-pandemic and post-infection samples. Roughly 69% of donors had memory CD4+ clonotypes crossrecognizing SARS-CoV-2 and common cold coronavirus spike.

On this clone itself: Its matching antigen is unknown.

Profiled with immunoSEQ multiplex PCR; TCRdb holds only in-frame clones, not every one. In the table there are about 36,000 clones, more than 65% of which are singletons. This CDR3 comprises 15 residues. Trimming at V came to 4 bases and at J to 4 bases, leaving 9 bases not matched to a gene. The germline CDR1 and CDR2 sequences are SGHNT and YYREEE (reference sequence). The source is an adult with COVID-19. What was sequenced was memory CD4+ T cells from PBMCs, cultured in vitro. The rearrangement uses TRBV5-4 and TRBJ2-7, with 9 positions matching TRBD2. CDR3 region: CASSPGGTSSYEQYF. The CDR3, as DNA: TGTGCCAGCAGCCCAGGCGGGACTAGCAGTTACGAGCAGTACTTC.